This T cell receptor beta chain emerged from a study of T cell responses to AZD1222 COVID-19 vaccine. Sequencing used immunoSEQ multiplex PCR; TCRdb keeps in-frame clones, though not all of them. The sample holds some 47,000 clones, over 80% seen once. This CDR3 is 15 amino acids long. CDR1 and CDR2 from the germline V gene are SGHRS and YFSETQ. V was clipped by 0 bases and J by 4 bases; unmatched bases: 5. The chain employs TRBV5-1 and TRBJ2-3, with 7 bases lining up with TRBD2. This TCR was sampled from an adult who received the AZD1222 COVID-19 vaccine. Sequencing was performed on peripheral blood, taken 28 days after the second AZD1222 dose. The CDR3 region is CASSLVAGGPDTQYF. The DNA for the CDR3 is TGCGCCAGCAGCTTGGTAGCGGGCGGCCCAGATACGCAGTATTTT.